These 9 T cell receptor beta chains were sequenced from one sample in a study of cytomegalovirus exposure and HLA in healthy donors. The study ran its PCR with 60 Vbeta and 13 Jbeta primers. The data were produced by immunoSEQ multiplex PCR, yet TCRdb's version contains in-frame clones alone and is incomplete. The profile shows about 93,000 clones, roughly 79% of them singletons. Sequences were obtained from PBMCs. The receptors originated from a man aged 30-40 years in good health and CMV-seronegative.

V and J are TRBV5-1 and TRBJ2-2; possible D gene TRBD2, 5 bases. Trimming cost V 1 base and J 7 bases, with 8 bases left between them. CDR3 length: 13 residues. Germline CDR1 reads SGHRS; CDR2 reads YFSETQ. The CDR3 protein is CASSLNGGGELFF. DNA for the CDR3: TGCGCCAGCAGCTTGAACGGAGGCGGGGAGCTGTTTTTT. The whole variable domain, remainder taken from reference TRBV5-1 and TRBJ2-2, is KAGVTQTPRYLIKTRGQQVTLSCSPISGHRSVSWYQQTPGQGLQFLFEYFSETQRNKGNFPGRFSGRQFSNSRSEMNVSTLELGDSALYLCASSLNGGGELFFGEGSRLTVL.

This clone has just a few counts. The J gene is TRBJ1-1, the V gene TRBV6-6; D uncertain. The CDR3 spans 13 residues. V lost 6 bases, J lost 2 bases, and 10 bases lay in between. Germline V gives CDR1 MNHNY, CDR2 SVGAGI (reference sequence). Here the CDR3 DNA reads TGTGCCAGCAGACCCGACTCCAACACTGAAGCTTTCTTT. Its protein is CASRPDSNTEAFF.

V usage is TRBV2 and J usage is TRBJ1-2, with 9 bases identical to TRBD1. Losses at the gene ends were 5 bases for V and 5 bases for J; bases not matched to a gene: 9. The CDR3 contains 15 residues. Germline-derived CDR1 and CDR2 are SNHLY and FYNNEI. The CDR3 is CASSTRTGVTYGYTF. CDR3 nucleotides: TGTGCCAGCAGTACCCGGACAGGGGTAACTTATGGCTACACCTTC.

The chain couples TRBV18 to TRBJ1-2; 9 nucleotides line up with TRBD1. The CDR3 consists of 14 residues. The ends lost 2 bases at V and 7 bases at J; junction bases unmatched: 5. Per germline, CDR1 KGHSH and CDR2 LQKENI. CDR3 residues: CASSPGDRGSGYTF. The CDR3 nucleotides are TGTGCCAGCTCACCAGGAGACAGGGGGTCTGGCTACACCTTC.

V usage is TRBV11-2 and J usage is TRBJ2-2, with 7 bases identical to TRBD2. Germline CDR1 and CDR2: SGHAT and FQNNGV. The ends lost 5 bases at V and 0 bases at J; junction bases unmatched: 9. The CDR3 contains 17 residues. Written as DNA, the CDR3 is TGTGCCAGCAGCCTCCGGGCTAGCGGTGCGAACACCGGGGAGCTGTTTTTT. It codes for CASSLRASGANTGELFF.

This clone was counted a single time. The chain has TRBV6-5 and TRBJ1-2, with D possibly TRBD1 on 5 matching bases. This CDR3 region has 13 residues. V was clipped by 6 bases and J by 7 bases, with 15 bases between them. Germline V lookup: CDR1 MNHEY, CDR2 SVGAGI. In DNA, the CDR3 is TGTGCCAGCAGGAGAGCGGGGGAGGGTGGCTACACCTTC. It encodes CASRRAGEGGYTF.

V is TRBV7-2 and J is TRBJ1-3, with TRBD1 matching 9 bases. CDR3 length: 14 amino acids. Germline values: CDR1 SGHTA, CDR2 FQGNSA. V lost 7 bases to trimming and J lost 4 bases; unmatched junction nucleotides: 5. The DNA for the CDR3 is TGTGCCAGCAACCCAGGGACAGGGGGAAACACCATATATTTT. Protein product: CASNPGTGGNTIYF. Drawing the rest from reference TRBV7-2 and TRBJ1-3, the complete variable domain is GAGVSQSPSNKVTEKGKDVELRCDPISGHTALYWYRQSLGQGLEFLIYFQGNSAPDKSGLPSDRFSAERTGGSVSTLTIQRTQQEDSAVYLCASNPGTGGNTIYFGEGSWLTVV.

This CDR3 is CASSEMADSFTEAFF. The CDR3 DNA reads TGTGCCAGCAGTGAAATGGCGGACAGTTTCACTGAAGCTTTCTTT. The chain joins TRBV6-1 to TRBJ1-1; TRBD1 might be the D (6 bases). Trimming left V 2 bases short and J 4 bases short, with 14 bases between. The CDR3 sequence is 15 residues long. Per germline, CDR1 MNHNS and CDR2 SASEGT.

The chain recombines TRBV18 with TRBJ2-2; maybe TRBD2 (5 bases). The CDR3 is 14 amino acids. Trimming stripped 8 bases from V and 4 bases from J, with 14 bases between. CDR1 is KGHSH and CDR2 is LQKENI in the germline V gene. The CDR3 bases are TGTGCCAGCCGGACTGCGTTGGGCACCGGGGAGCTGTTTTTT. Translating it yields CASRTALGTGELFF.